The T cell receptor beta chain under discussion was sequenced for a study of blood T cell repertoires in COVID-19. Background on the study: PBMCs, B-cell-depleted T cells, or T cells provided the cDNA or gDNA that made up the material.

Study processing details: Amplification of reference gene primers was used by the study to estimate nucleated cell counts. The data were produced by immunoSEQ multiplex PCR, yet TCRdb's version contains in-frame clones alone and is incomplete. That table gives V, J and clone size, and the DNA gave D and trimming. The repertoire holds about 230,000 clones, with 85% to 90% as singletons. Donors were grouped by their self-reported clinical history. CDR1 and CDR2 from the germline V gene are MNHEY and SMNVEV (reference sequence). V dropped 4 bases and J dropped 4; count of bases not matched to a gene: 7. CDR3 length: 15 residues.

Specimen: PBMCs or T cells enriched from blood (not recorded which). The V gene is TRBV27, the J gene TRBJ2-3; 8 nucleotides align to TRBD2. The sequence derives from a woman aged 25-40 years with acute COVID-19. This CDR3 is CASSSGGGRADTQYF. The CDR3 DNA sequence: TGTGCCAGCAGTTCCGGGGGGGGGAGGGCAGATACGCAGTATTTT.